This TCR beta chain comes out of a study of vaccination and CD4 T cells after COVID-19. Study-level points and caveats: Within the convalescent patients, a median approximately 86% of the SARS-CoV-2-reactive clones were ones that appeared only post-vaccination.

In the case of this clonotype: What it binds is not known.

Treatment of the sample: roughly ten-day PBMC culture with coronavirus spike peptide pools or control peptides (ViraFEST assay). Expanded clonotypes were found by TCR sequencing after peptide-pool stimulation (ViraFEST). At the Johns Hopkins FTIC core, DNA taken from cultured CD4+ T cells was sequenced by way of the Oncomine TCR Beta short-read assay. TCRdb re-called the PCR reads through MiXCR, storing one row per CDR3 protein. This table holds over 11,000 distinct CDR3 sequences, around 61% found once. The CDR3 length is 14 residues. Trimming removed 3 bases at V and 7 bases at J, with 18 bases between. Germline lookup yields CDR1 DFQATT and CDR2 SNEGSKA (reference sequence).

The sequence came from a human donor who had recovered from COVID-19. Material: CD4+ T cells from blood, cultured in vitro. This sequence joins TRBV20-1 and TRBJ2-5; a possible D gene is TRBD1 (6 bases). The CDR3 nucleotides read TGCAGTGCTAGTATTAGCGCTCGAGGGGGGACCCAGTACTTC. Amino acid sequence: CSASISARGGTQYF.